These 21 T cell receptor beta chains were all obtained from the same sample, sequenced in a study of cytomegalovirus exposure and HLA in healthy donors. A multiplex PCR was run with 60 Vbeta primers and 13 Jbeta primers. TCRdb's table, derived via immunoSEQ multiplex PCR, lists solely in-frame clones and lacks some. The sample consists of about 83,000 clones, around 79% of them appearing once. The sequenced material came from PBMCs. The origin of the receptors is a man aged 18 to 35 in good health and CMV-seropositive.

This clone was recorded a few times. The chain uses TRBV6-1 and TRBJ1-1; D gene uncertain. V was trimmed by 7 bases and J by 11 bases, leaving 8 bases between them. CDR1 is MNHNS, CDR2 SASEGT, per germline. This CDR3 contains 9 residues. DNA of the CDR3: TGTGCCAGCATCGTACGGGCTTTCTTT. It translates to CASIVRAFF.

V is TRBV10-1 and J is TRBJ2-5; D gene ambiguous. Germline V gene data show CDR1 as WNHNN and CDR2 as SYGVQD (reference sequence). There are 15 residues in the CDR3. Trimming removed 3 bases at V and 4 bases at J, with 15 bases between. The chain's CDR3 is CASSERSQPGETQYF. The CDR3 DNA reads as TGCGCCAGCAGTGAAAGATCTCAACCGGGAGAGACCCAGTACTTC.

The V and J genes are TRBV27 and TRBJ2-3, with TRBD2 identical over 7 bases. Germline V gene data show CDR1 as MNHEY and CDR2 as SMNVEV (reference sequence). Trimming removed 6 bases from V and 6 bases from J; junction bases left unmatched: 3. The CDR3 extends over 12 amino acids. In DNA, the CDR3 is TGTGCCAGCAGCTCTAGCGGCGATACGCAGTATTTT. Its protein is CASSSSGDTQYF.

The rearrangement links TRBV2 to TRBJ1-5, with D maybe TRBD1 (5 bases). This CDR3 is 14 amino acids long. V lost 8 bases and J 0 bases, leaving 11 bases between the germline ends. Germline values: CDR1 SNHLY, CDR2 FYNNEI. In DNA form, the CDR3 reads TGTGCCAGCGATGGGGCAGGTAGCAATCAGCCCCAGCATTTT. Protein product: CASDGAGSNQPQHF.

The chain links TRBV6-5 to TRBJ2-7; 9 nucleotides match TRBD2. From germline, CDR1 is MNHEY and CDR2 SVGAGI. V shed 0 bases and J 1 base; nucleotides not matched to a gene: 4. The length of the CDR3 is 16 residues. The CDR3 spells CASSYSGGRASYEQYF. Written as DNA, the CDR3 is TGTGCCAGCAGTTACTCGGGCGGGAGGGCTTCCTACGAGCAGTACTTC.

The chain uses TRBV7-2 and TRBJ2-3, with unresolved D. Trimming stripped 5 bases from V and 1 base from J, with 7 bases between. CDR1 is SGHTA and CDR2 is FQGNSA in the germline V gene. The CDR3 has 13 residues. CDR3 nucleotides: TGTGCCAGCAGCGGAGTCCGCACAGATACGCAGTATTTT. It encodes CASSGVRTDTQYF.

V gene TRBV9 combines with J gene TRBJ2-1; 13 bases are a match to TRBD2. CDR3 length: 16 residues. V was pared by 4 bases and J by 6 bases, with 7 bases of the junction left unmatched. Germline V CDR1 and CDR2: SGDLS, YYNGEE. CDR3 DNA sequence: TGTGCCAGCAGCTCCCGACTAGCGGGAGGTCGCAATGAGCAGTTCTTC. It codes for CASSSRLAGGRNEQFF.

This clone has more than one count but fewer than ten. This rearrangement joins TRBV21-1 to TRBJ2-7; the table's D gene call, TRBD1, was not cross checked with the DNA. TRBV21-1 is flagged as a pseudogene. This CDR3 region has 16 residues. CDR3 DNA: TGTGCCAGCAGCAAAGGATTCGCGACAGAGCCCTACGAGCAGTACTTC. Translating gives CASSKGFATEPYEQYF.

This chain connects TRBV20-1 to TRBJ1-5; D remains ambiguous. Trimming removed 6 bases at V and 6 bases at J, with 6 bases between. The CDR3 totals 10 residues. Germline values: CDR1 DFQATT, CDR2 SNEGSKA (reference sequence). The CDR3: CSAGVQPQHF. The CDR3 DNA sequence: TGCAGTGCGGGAGTTCAGCCCCAGCATTTT.

This sequence joins TRBV2 and TRBJ1-4; D is uncertain. The CDR3 consists of 14 residues. Between the trimmed V and J ends, which lost 7 bases and 8 bases, there was a span of 17 bases. The germline CDR1 and CDR2 sequences are SNHLY and FYNNEI. The CDR3 region is CASTPLGSGEKLFF. In DNA form, the CDR3 reads TGTGCCAGCACTCCCTTAGGATCGGGGGAAAAACTGTTTTTT.

The chain carries TRBV10-3 and TRBJ2-3; a weak D match, TRBD2 (5 bases). Trimming stripped 8 bases from V and 4 bases from J, with 19 bases between. Per germline, CDR1 ENHRY and CDR2 SYGVKD. This CDR3 is built from 15 residues. CDR3 amino acids: CAIVGLRLGADTQYF. For the CDR3, the DNA is TGTGCCATCGTGGGCCTGAGGCTGGGAGCAGATACGCAGTATTTT.

In this sample, this clone turned up once. The chain recombines TRBV6-1 with TRBJ1-5; D gene uncertain. V lost 1 base to trimming and J lost 1 base, with 11 bases between them. The CDR3 is 16 amino acids. Germline V gene lookup returns CDR1 MNHNS and CDR2 SASEGT. CDR3 protein: CASSEGGVRSNQPQHF. The CDR3 DNA is TGTGCCAGCAGTGAAGGCGGGGTTAGAAGCAATCAGCCCCAGCATTTT.

This chain connects TRBV5-4 to TRBJ2-7; D ambiguous. The CDR3 has 15 amino acids. The V gene lost 1 base and the J gene lost 2 bases, with 13 bases spanning the gap. Germline lookup yields CDR1 SGHNT and CDR2 YYREEE (reference sequence). CDR3 sequence reads: CASSLRSRGTYEQYF. The CDR3 nucleotides read TGTGCCAGCAGCTTGAGAAGCCGAGGTACCTACGAGCAGTACTTC. Filled out from reference TRBV5-4 and TRBJ2-7, the complete variable domain reads ETGVTQSPTHLIKTRGQQVTLRCSSQSGHNTVSWYQQALGQGPQFIFQYYREEENGRGNFPPRFSGLQFPNYSSELNVNALELDDSALYLCASSLRSRGTYEQYFGPGTRLTVT.

The chain employs TRBV14 and TRBJ1-2; a possible D gene is TRBD1 (5 bases). From germline, CDR1 is SGHDN and CDR2 FVKESK. The CDR3 spans 13 residues. Between the trimmed V and J ends, which lost 0 bases and 9 bases, there was a span of 11 bases. DNA of the CDR3: TGTGCCAGCAGCCAAGATTTAAGGGGCAGCTACACCTTC. As protein: CASSQDLRGSYTF.

V usage is TRBV10-3 and J usage is TRBJ2-1; 11 bases match TRBD1. Per germline, CDR1 ENHRY and CDR2 SYGVKD. V lost 4 bases, J lost 6 bases, and 8 bases stayed unmatched. This CDR3 is 16 amino acids long. The chain's CDR3 is CAISGVRDRGGNEQFF. The CDR3 DNA reads as TGTGCCATCAGTGGAGTACGGGACAGGGGGGGCAATGAGCAGTTCTTC.

J is TRBJ1-5 and V is TRBV23-1; 7 bases agree with TRBD1. TRBV23-1 is an open reading frame, and its role is uncertain. This CDR3 spans 15 amino acids. V was pared by 6 bases and J by 6 bases, with 11 bases of the junction left unmatched. The CDR3 spells CASRPADRDGQPQHF. The CDR3 nucleotides are TGCGCCAGCAGACCGGCTGACAGGGACGGTCAGCCCCAGCATTTT.

This clone turned up a few times. J is TRBJ2-7 and V is TRBV9; 10 nucleotides match TRBD1. Germline CDR1 SGDLS, CDR2 YYNGEE. CDR3 length: 13 residues. The J segment lost 13 bases and the V segment lost 4 bases, leaving 11 bases of the junction unmatched. The CDR3 protein is CASSQDADRGIYF. The CDR3 DNA is TGTGCCAGCAGCCAGGACGCGGACAGGGGGATATACTTC.

The genes are TRBV7-9 and TRBJ2-5; tentatively, D is TRBD2 (5 bases). The V and J ends lost 10 bases and 4 bases respectively, with 22 bases between them. The CDR3 length is 15 residues. In germline, CDR1 is SEHNR, CDR2 FQNEAQ (reference sequence). This CDR3 reads CAKSKAEAAGETQYF. The CDR3 region has the DNA TGTGCCAAATCCAAAGCGGAGGCAGCCGGAGAGACCCAGTACTTC.

The chain links TRBV7-9 to TRBJ1-1, with 9 bases lining up with TRBD1. CDR1 is SEHNR, CDR2 FQNEAQ, per germline (reference sequence). J was trimmed by 12 bases and V by 5 bases; bases with no gene match: 16. The CDR3 has 15 residues. The CDR3 reads CASSPDRGPFSTTFF. CDR3 in DNA: TGTGCCAGCAGCCCGGACAGGGGACCTTTCTCAACCACTTTCTTT.

The V call is TRBV6-1, the J call TRBJ2-3; tentatively, D is TRBD2 (6 bases). Germline CDR1 MNHNS, CDR2 SASEGT. CDR3 length: 13 residues. The V end lost 4 bases, the J end lost 5 bases, and 10 bases lay between the germline ends. The CDR3 DNA reads TGTGCCAGCAGTGTGTTAGCGGTAGATACGCAGTATTTT. Its protein product is CASSVLAVDTQYF.

V is TRBV28 and J is TRBJ2-7; the D gene is possibly TRBD2 (5 bases). Germline CDR1 reads MDHEN; CDR2 reads SYDVKM. The CDR3 extends over 15 amino acids. V was cut by 5 bases and J by 0 bases, with 14 bases left in between. The CDR3, as DNA: TGTGCCAGCAGTACGCAACACCGGGACTCCTACGAGCAGTACTTC. This sequence encodes CASSTQHRDSYEQYF.